This TCR beta chain originates from a study of CD8+ T cells in alopecia areata. Study in general: Treated patients received severity scores based on the percentage of scalp area affected.

Described treatment: oral pan-JAK inhibitor, 5-10 mg twice daily. Trimming took off 3 bases at V and 5 bases at J, with 13 bases between the two ends. This CDR3 contains 14 residues. Germline V gene data show CDR1 as SGDLS and CDR2 as YYNGEE. RNA, once extracted, was reverse transcribed into cDNA for use as the sequencing template. Clones were sequenced by immunoSEQ multiplex PCR, and TCRdb holds only the in-frame ones, with some missing. This sample carries approximately 210,000 clones, 50% to 60% of them seen once, and the ten largest clones take approximately 3.3%. V and J are TRBV9 and TRBJ2-3; D call uncertain. This TCR derives from a human donor with alopecia areata. Material: CD4+ T cells sorted from blood, obtained at week 4, from a patient treated with tofacitinib. The CDR3 loop is CASSARSQVDTQYF. The CDR3 DNA reads TGTGCCAGCAGCGCCAGAAGCCAGGTAGATACGCAGTATTTT.